This T cell receptor (beta chain) was found in a study of identical twins. Study outcomes and limitations: Compared with unrelated sharing, twin-shared out-of-frame alpha sequences had more low-probability sequences.

The cDNA had a unique molecular identifier and a template-switch universal primer site. TCRdb recomputed calls from the 5' RACE reads with MiXCR, one row per CDR3 protein. The sample has about 890,000 distinct CDR3 sequences, 9% to 15% seen once. Among all donors, each was a healthy Caucasian. This clonotype was counted between two and nine times. Its antigen is undetermined. The CDR3 spans 14 residues. Germline lookup yields CDR1 KGHSH and CDR2 LQKENI. Trimming removed 4 bases at V and 1 base at J, with 10 bases between. The sample also formed part of further work on yellow fever vaccine responses in identical twins.

Material for sequencing was PBMCs. The chain is built from TRBV18 and TRBJ2-5, with D possibly matching TRBD1 (6 bases). The clonotype comes from a woman in her late teens or twenties in good health. DNA for the CDR3: TGTGCCAGCTCACTCCGGGACACCCAAGAGACCCAGTACTTC. Translated, it gives CASSLRDTQETQYF. Based on the CDR3 plus reference TRBV18 and TRBJ2-5, the full variable domain is NAGVMQNPRHLVRRRGQEARLRCSPMKGHSHVYWYRQLPEEGLKFMVYLQKENIIDESGMPKERFSAEFPKEGPSILRIQQVVRGDSAAYFCASSLRDTQETQYFGPGTRLLVL.